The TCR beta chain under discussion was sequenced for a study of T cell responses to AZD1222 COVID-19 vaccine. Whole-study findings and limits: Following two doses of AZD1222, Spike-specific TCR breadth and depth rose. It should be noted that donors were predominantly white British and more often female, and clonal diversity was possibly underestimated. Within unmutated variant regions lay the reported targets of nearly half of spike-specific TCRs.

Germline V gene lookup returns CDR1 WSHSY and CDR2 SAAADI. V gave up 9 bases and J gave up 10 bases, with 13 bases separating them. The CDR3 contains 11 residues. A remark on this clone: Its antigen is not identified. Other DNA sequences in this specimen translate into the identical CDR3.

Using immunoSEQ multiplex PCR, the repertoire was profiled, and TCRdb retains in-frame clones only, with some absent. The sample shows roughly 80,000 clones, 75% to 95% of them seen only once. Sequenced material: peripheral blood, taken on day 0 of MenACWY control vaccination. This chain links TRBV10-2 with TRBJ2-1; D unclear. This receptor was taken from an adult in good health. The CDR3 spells CASTGGNEQFF. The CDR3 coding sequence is TGCGCCAGTACGGGCGGTAACGAGCAGTTCTTC.